This T cell receptor (beta chain) emerged from a study of CD8+ T cells in alopecia areata (dated 2018 in TCRdb). Background on the whole study: The treated patients, all with moderate-to-severe alopecia areata, were enrolled in an open-label pilot trial of oral tofacitinib given at 5 to 10 mg twice daily. Patients received tofacitinib for 6 to 18 months and were then followed off drug for 6 months to check for delayed response and recurrence. In both human patients and the C3H/HeJ mouse model, the study applied high-throughput TCRbeta sequencing to look at T cell clonal expansion in alopecia areata. Scalp tissue and sorted CD4+ and CD8+ peripheral blood T cells from patchy and totalis/universalis alopecia areata patients and from healthy controls were covered by human TCRbeta sequencing. Biopsies were taken from tofacitinib-treated patients at baseline and at 4 and 24 weeks of treatment, and a later scalp biopsy was taken in several of the tofacitinib-treated patients. Scalp clonality was compared among normal scalp (n=4), patchy alopecia areata scalp (n=8), and alopecia totalis/universalis scalp (n=8). The RNA source kit depended on sample type: the PAXgene miRNA kit for fixed scalp, the miRNeasy kit for PBMCs, and the RNeasy kit for mouse skin. TCRbeta CDR3 regions were amplified by immunoSEQ multiplex PCR with 35 Vbeta forward and 13 Jbeta reverse primers.

Lesional scalp punch biopsies and peripheral blood were obtained from alopecia areata patients. PBMCs were isolated by density centrifugation and stained for CD3, CD4 and CD8, and CD4+ and CD8+ T cells were sorted on a FACSAria. With regard to this clone: This receptor's antigen is unknown. Base qualities are not recorded, but no much larger clone differs from it by a single base.

The library was generated by the immunoSEQ multiplex PCR assay. RNA was extracted from all samples and reverse transcribed into cDNA as template for TCR sequencing. SuperScript III was used for first-strand cDNA synthesis, primed with a 2:1 mix of oligo-dT and random hexamers. Amplification bias was assessed with a synthetic immune receptor repertoire, and residual bias was removed computationally. The authors' analysis ran thus. After raw reads were preprocessed to remove errors, the CDR3 was defined following IMGT conventions as running from the conserved cysteine to phenylalanine. Clonality was calculated as 1 minus Shannon entropy normalized by log2 of the number of productive unique TCRs. Whether each scalp clone was CD4 or CD8 was inferred by checking scalp TCRbeta sequences against the CD4 and CD8 repertoires from sorted blood. In TCRdb, the immuneACCESS table is reduced to in-frame sequences with V and J assigned. These tables do not hold every clone; where another copy was compared, an unresolved V gene accounts for under half, and the others remain unexplained. From that table come the V and J calls and clone size; the DNA was used to work out D and trimming. For this sample there are approximately 91,000 clones; under 45% appear just once. The ten largest clones add up to about 0.79% of the sample.

Paper-wide results and their limitations: Compared with mice, TCR sequences shared between patients were less clear, possibly partly because of HLA diversity across the patient population. Scalp TCR repertoire analysis is complicated because resident alphabeta T cells in normal human skin are also sequenced, whereas mouse skin is dominated by gammadelta T cells. Lesional scalp, especially in alopecia totalis/universalis, showed higher clonality and more expanded CD8+ clones than normal scalp, suggesting antigenic drive.

Reading the germline V gene (reference sequence) gives CDR1 DFQATT and CDR2 SNEGSKA. Trimming takes 6 bases from V and 8 bases from J, and the germline ends sit 11 bases apart. Counted from cysteine to phenylalanine, this CDR3 has 11 amino acids. Only the CDR3 DNA stays, 33 bases, in frame from base 1. This TCR derives from a human donor with alopecia areata. Sequencing was performed on CD4+ T cells sorted from blood. The sequence is built from TRBV20-1 and TRBJ2-1; possibly the D gene is TRBD1, per 6 matching bases. The nucleotides are TGCAGTGCCGGACAGTTGGATGAGCAGTTCTTC. Its protein product is CSAGQLDEQFF.